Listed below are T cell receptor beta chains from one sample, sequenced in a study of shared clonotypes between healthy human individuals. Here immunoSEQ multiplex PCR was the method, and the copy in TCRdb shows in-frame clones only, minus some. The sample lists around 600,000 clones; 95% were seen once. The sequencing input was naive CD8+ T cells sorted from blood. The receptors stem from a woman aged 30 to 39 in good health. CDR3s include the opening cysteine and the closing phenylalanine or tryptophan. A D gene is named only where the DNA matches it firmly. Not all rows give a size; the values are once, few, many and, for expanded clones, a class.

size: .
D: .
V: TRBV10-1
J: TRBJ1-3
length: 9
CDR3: CASGNTIYF
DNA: TGCGCCAGCGGCAACACCATATATTTT

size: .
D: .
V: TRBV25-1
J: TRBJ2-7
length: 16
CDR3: CASSDRDRLGAYEQYF
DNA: TGTGCCAGCAGTGACCGAGACAGACTTGGCGCCTACGAGCAGTACTTC

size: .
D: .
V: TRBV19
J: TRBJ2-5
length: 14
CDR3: CASSMRGAGETQYF
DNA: TGTGCCAGTAGTATGAGGGGGGCTGGGGAGACCCAGTACTTC

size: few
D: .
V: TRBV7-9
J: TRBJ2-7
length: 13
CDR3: CASSSSGAYEQYF
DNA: TGTGCCAGCAGCTCCTCAGGGGCCTACGAGCAGTACTTC

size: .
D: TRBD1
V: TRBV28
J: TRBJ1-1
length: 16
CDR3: CASSAMTGELNTEAFF
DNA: TGTGCCAGCAGTGCCATGACAGGGGAGCTGAACACTGAAGCTTTCTTT

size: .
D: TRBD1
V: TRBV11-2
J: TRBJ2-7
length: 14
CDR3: CASSWDRGIYEQYF
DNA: TGTGCCAGCAGCTGGGACAGGGGGATCTACGAGCAGTACTTC

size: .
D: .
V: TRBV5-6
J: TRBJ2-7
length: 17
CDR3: CASSLAGGTGYDYEQYF
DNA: TGTGCCAGCAGCTTGGCCGGGGGGACAGGCTATGACTACGAGCAGTACTTC

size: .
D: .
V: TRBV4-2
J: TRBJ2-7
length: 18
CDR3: CASSQAPPRLGRSYEQYF
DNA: TGTGCCAGCAGCCAAGCCCCACCGCGGCTCGGGAGATCCTACGAGCAGTACTTC

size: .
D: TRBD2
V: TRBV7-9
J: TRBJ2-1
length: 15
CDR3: CASSFSGSSHNEQFF
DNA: TGTGCCAGCAGCTTTAGCGGGAGCTCCCACAATGAGCAGTTCTTC

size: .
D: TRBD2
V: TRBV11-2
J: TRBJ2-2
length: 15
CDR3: CASSLLAGDWGELFF
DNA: TGTGCCAGCAGCTTGCTAGCGGGAGATTGGGGGGAGCTGTTTTTT

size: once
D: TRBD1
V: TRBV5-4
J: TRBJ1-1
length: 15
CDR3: CASSHQTGGDTEAFF
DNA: TGTGCCAGCAGCCACCAGACAGGGGGAGACACTGAAGCTTTCTTT

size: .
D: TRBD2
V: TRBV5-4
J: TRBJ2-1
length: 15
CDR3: CASSFGTSGTDEQFF
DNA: TGTGCCAGCAGCTTCGGGACTAGCGGGACGGATGAGCAGTTCTTC

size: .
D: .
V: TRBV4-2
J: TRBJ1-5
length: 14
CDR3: CASSLYGGNQPQHF
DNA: TGTGCCAGCAGCTTATACGGGGGCAATCAGCCCCAGCATTTT

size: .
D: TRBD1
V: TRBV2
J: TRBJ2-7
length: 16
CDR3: CASSEMGQGITYEQYF
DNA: TGTGCCAGCAGTGAAATGGGACAGGGGATCACCTACGAGCAGTACTTC

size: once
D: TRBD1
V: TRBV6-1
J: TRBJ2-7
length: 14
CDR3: CASIVGQGLYEQYF
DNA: TGTGCCAGCATCGTTGGACAGGGGTTGTACGAGCAGTACTTC

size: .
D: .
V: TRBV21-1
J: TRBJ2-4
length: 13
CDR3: CASSRDRGYIQYF
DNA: TGTGCCAGCAGCAGGGACAGGGGGTACATTCAGTACTTC

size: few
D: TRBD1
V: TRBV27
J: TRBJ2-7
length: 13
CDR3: CASKMGTGHEQYF
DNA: TGTGCCAGCAAAATGGGGACAGGCCACGAGCAGTACTTC

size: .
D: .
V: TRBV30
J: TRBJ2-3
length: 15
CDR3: CAWTLAGLSTDTQYF
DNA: TGTGCCTGGACACTGGCGGGCCTTAGCACAGATACGCAGTATTTT

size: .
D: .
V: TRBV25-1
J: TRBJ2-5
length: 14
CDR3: CASSEVWGRETQYF
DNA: TGTGCCAGCAGTGAAGTTTGGGGGAGGGAGACCCAGTACTTC

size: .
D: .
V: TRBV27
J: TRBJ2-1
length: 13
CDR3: CASSPGEGNEQFF
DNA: TGTGCCAGCAGTCCTGGGGAAGGGAATGAGCAGTTCTTC

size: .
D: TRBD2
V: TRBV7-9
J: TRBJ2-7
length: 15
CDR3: CASSTPSGRLYEQYF
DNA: TGTGCCAGCAGCACCCCTAGCGGGAGACTCTACGAGCAGTACTTC

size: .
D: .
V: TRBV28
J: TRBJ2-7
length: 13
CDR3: CASSLQSSYEQYF
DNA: TGTGCCAGCAGCTTACAGAGCTCCTACGAGCAGTACTTC

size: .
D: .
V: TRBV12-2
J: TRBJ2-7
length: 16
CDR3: CASRFRGREGPYEQYF
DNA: TGTGCAAGTCGCTTTAGAGGGCGGGAGGGCCCCTACGAGCAGTACTTC

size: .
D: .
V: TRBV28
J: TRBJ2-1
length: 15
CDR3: CASSSRFTLYNEQFF
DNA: TGTGCCAGCAGTTCCCGCTTTACCCTATACAATGAGCAGTTCTTC

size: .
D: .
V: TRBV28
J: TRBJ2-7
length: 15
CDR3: CASSFAGAPSYEQYF
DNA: TGTGCCAGCAGTTTCGCAGGGGCCCCCTCCTACGAGCAGTACTTC

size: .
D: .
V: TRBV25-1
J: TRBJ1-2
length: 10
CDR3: CASSGRYYTF
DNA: TGTGCCAGCAGTGGACGGTACTACACCTTC

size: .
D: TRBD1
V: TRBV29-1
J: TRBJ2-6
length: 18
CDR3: CSVSSSGGVRAGPNVLTF
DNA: TGCAGCGTTTCAAGCTCAGGGGGCGTTAGAGCAGGGCCCAACGTCCTGACTTTC

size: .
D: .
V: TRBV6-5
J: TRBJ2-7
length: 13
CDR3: CASREIGAYEQYF
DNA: TGTGCCAGCAGGGAGATCGGCGCCTACGAGCAGTACTTC

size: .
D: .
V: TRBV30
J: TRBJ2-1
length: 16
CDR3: CAWSVGVGSFYGEQFF
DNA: TGTGCCTGGAGTGTAGGGGTCGGGAGTTTCTACGGTGAGCAGTTCTTC

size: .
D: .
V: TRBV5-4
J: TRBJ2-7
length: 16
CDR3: CASSMGGGGNHYEQYF
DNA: TGTGCCAGCAGCATGGGGGGAGGTGGCAATCACTACGAGCAGTACTTC

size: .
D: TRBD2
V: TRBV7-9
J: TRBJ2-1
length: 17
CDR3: CASSSAIAGLGGNEQFF
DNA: TGTGCCAGCAGCTCAGCGATAGCGGGATTAGGTGGTAATGAGCAGTTCTTC

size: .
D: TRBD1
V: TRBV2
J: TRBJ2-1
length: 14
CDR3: CASSAGTGVNEQFF
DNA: TGTGCCAGCAGTGCCGGGACAGGGGTCAATGAGCAGTTCTTC